The TCR beta chain described here comes from a study of blood T cell repertoires in COVID-19. Sequencing used immunoSEQ multiplex PCR; TCRdb keeps in-frame clones, though not all of them. The sample yields a few hundred thousand clones, around 86% seen once. Note on this clone: The same CDR3 is also encoded by other DNA sequences in this sample.

This CDR3 is built from 15 residues. In germline, CDR1 is MNHEY, CDR2 SVGAGI. The V gene end was trimmed by 0 bases and the J gene end by 2 bases; junction bases not matched to a gene: 4. The chain employs TRBV6-5 and TRBJ2-7; 7 bases fit TRBD2. The sequenced material came from peripheral blood. The receptor was isolated from a woman aged 40-49 years who had recovered from COVID-19. CDR3: CASSYSPSGTYEQYF. CDR3 in DNA: TGTGCCAGCAGTTACTCGCCTAGCGGCACCTACGAGCAGTACTTC.